This entry concerns a single T cell receptor beta chain. The antigen remains unidentified. MiXCR was run by TCRdb on the 5' RACE reads, yielding one entry per CDR3 protein. Of roughly 670,000 distinct CDR3 sequences listed, around 19% are singletons. This sample is drawn from a study of CD8 T cells in ankylosing spondylitis. Whole-study findings and limits: Existing reports had already noted some motif variants in reactive arthritis synovial fluid and blood. Seemingly distinctive of ankylosing spondylitis blood was a TCR beta motif formed by eight highly homologous variants.

CDR1 is SGHRS and CDR2 is YFSETQ in the germline V gene. V dropped 2 bases and J dropped 5; count of bases not matched to a gene: 5. The CDR3 is 15 residues long. This TCR was recovered from a male donor with ankylosing spondylitis. This chain links TRBV5-1 with TRBJ2-1; 9 nucleotides align to TRBD1. Sequencing was done on a sample of blood, either unsorted or a sorted T cell fraction (not recorded which). The CDR3 sequence is CASSFGTGIDNEQFF. Here the CDR3 DNA reads TGCGCCAGCAGCTTCGGGACAGGGATCGACAATGAGCAGTTCTTC.